A single sample is the source of the 30 T cell receptor beta chains below, sequenced in a study of cytomegalovirus exposure and HLA in healthy donors. The assay was immunoSEQ multiplex PCR, and TCRdb's table has in-frame clones only and misses some. The table includes 200,000 or so clones, roughly 84% detected once. What was sequenced was PBMCs. The receptors originated from a woman under 30 in good health and CMV-seropositive.

The gene calls are TRBV13 and TRBJ2-7; 9 nucleotides match TRBD1. The CDR3 has 15 residues. The junction had 8 bases not matched to a gene; V was cut back by 6 bases and J by 2 bases. From germline, CDR1 is PRHDT and CDR2 FYEKMQ (reference sequence). As DNA, the CDR3 is TGTGCCAGCAGTTATCATCGACAGGGGGCCTACGAGCAGTACTTC. It encodes CASSYHRQGAYEQYF.

The rearrangement links TRBV28 to TRBJ1-2, with 8 nucleotides matching TRBD1. Germline assignment: CDR1 MDHEN and CDR2 SYDVKM. The junction had 6 bases not matched to a gene; V was cut back by 6 bases and J by 6 bases. CDR3 size: 13 residues. The CDR3 is CASRATGGDGYTF. CDR3 nucleotide sequence: TGTGCCAGCAGAGCCACAGGGGGGGATGGCTACACCTTC.

This clone was seen more than once but under ten times. The V gene is TRBV11-3, the J gene TRBJ2-1; 7 bases agree with TRBD2. Germline loops: CDR1 SGHNT, CDR2 YENEEA. The CDR3 runs to 16 residues. The V gene end was trimmed by 4 bases and the J gene end by 4 bases; junction bases not matched to a gene: 10. The CDR3, as DNA: TGTGCCAGCAGCTCTTCAGCGGGATCGGGTTACAATGAGCAGTTCTTC. Protein: CASSSSAGSGYNEQFF.

The genes are TRBV4-2 and TRBJ2-7; TRBD2 aligns across 7 bases. The V gene end was trimmed by 3 bases and the J gene end by 4 bases; junction bases not matched to a gene: 12. CDR3 length: 16 amino acids. Germline CDR1 reads LGHNA; CDR2 reads YNFKEQ. CDR3 residues: CASSQNFAGAAYEQYF. The DNA for the CDR3 is TGTGCCAGCAGCCAGAATTTCGCGGGAGCAGCTTACGAGCAGTACTTC.

This chain uses TRBV7-3 with TRBJ1-2; TRBD1 is a possible D gene (6 bases). The CDR3 totals 17 residues. From germline, CDR1 is SGHTA and CDR2 FQGTGA. V lost 2 bases to trimming and J lost 4 bases, with 20 bases between them. The CDR3 nucleotides read TGTGCCAGCAGCTTATTTACAGGGACCCAAATTGGCTATGGCTACACCTTC. It is translated as CASSLFTGTQIGYGYTF.

The rearrangement joins TRBV5-8 to TRBJ2-3, with TRBD2 as a possible D gene (6 bases). Germline values: CDR1 SGHTS, CDR2 YDEGEE. The CDR3 length is 14 residues. Trimming stripped 0 bases from V and 7 bases from J, with 12 bases between. The CDR3, as DNA: TGTGCCAGCAGCTTGGTTGGCGGGGTAAATACGCAGTATTTT. It specifies CASSLVGGVNTQYF.

V gene TRBV6-1 combines with J gene TRBJ2-7; TRBD1 might be the D (6 bases). Germline lookup yields CDR1 MNHNS and CDR2 SASEGT. This CDR3 comprises 14 residues. The germline V and J ends were trimmed by 7 bases and 3 bases, with 16 bases remaining between them. This CDR3 is CASKGIHRDYEQYF. The CDR3 DNA is TGTGCCAGCAAAGGTATCCACAGGGACTACGAGCAGTACTTC.

The CDR3 coding sequence is TGTGCCAGCAGTTTACGCGGGGTCAGCTCCTACGAGCAGTACTTC. It specifies CASSLRGVSSYEQYF. This chain connects TRBV27 to TRBJ2-7; D perhaps matches TRBD2 (6 bases). Trimming left V 2 bases short and J 0 bases short, with 11 bases between. Germline V gene data show CDR1 as MNHEY and CDR2 as SMNVEV (reference sequence). The CDR3 contains 15 residues.

This clone was recorded a few times. The gene calls are TRBV7-9 and TRBJ1-1; D ambiguous. CDR3 length: 12 amino acids. CDR1 is SEHNR, CDR2 FQNEAQ, per germline (reference sequence). Deletions cut 4 bases from V and 6 bases from J, with 9 bases between. DNA of the CDR3: TGTGCCAGCAGCTCCCTGATAGCTGAAGCTTTCTTT. Its translation is CASSSLIAEAFF.

The chain joins TRBV6-6 to TRBJ2-2; 9 bases align to TRBD1. This CDR3 spans 14 amino acids. Germline lookup yields CDR1 MNHNY and CDR2 SVGAGI (reference sequence). The trim removed 8 bases at V and 5 bases at J, leaving 6 bases unmatched. The CDR3 nucleotides read TGTGCCAGCTCTCCGGGGACAGGGACCGGGGAGCTGTTTTTT. Translation: CASSPGTGTGELFF.

The chain uses TRBV7-9 and TRBJ2-7, with TRBD1 matching over 7 bases. Looked up from germline, CDR1 is SEHNR and CDR2 is FQNEAQ (reference sequence). CDR3 size: 17 residues. V was pared by 4 bases and J by 4 bases, with 16 bases of the junction left unmatched. Here the CDR3 reads CASSSTSTGVPSYEQYF. The CDR3 coding sequence is TGTGCCAGCAGCTCGACCAGTACAGGGGTCCCTTCATACGAGCAGTACTTC.

V and J are TRBV6-5 and TRBJ2-7; TRBD1 matches 10 bases. Per germline, CDR1 MNHEY and CDR2 SVGAGI. The V and J ends lost 0 bases and 5 bases, in that order; junction bases with no gene match: 4. This CDR3 has 15 residues. CDR3: CASSYSRQGADEQYF. CDR3 nucleotides: TGTGCCAGCAGTTACTCCAGACAGGGGGCTGACGAGCAGTACTTC.

The chain uses TRBV4-1 and TRBJ2-3, with TRBD1 matching over 8 bases. Germline V gene sequence: CDR1 MGHRA, CDR2 YSYEKL. J was trimmed by 8 bases and V by 1 base; bases with no gene match: 5. CDR3 length: 14 amino acids. The CDR3 nucleotides are TGCGCCAGCAGCCAAGGACAGGGGTACGGTACGCAGTATTTT. Translating gives CASSQGQGYGTQYF.

The chain couples TRBV7-6 to TRBJ2-5; D remains unclear. The CDR3 consists of 13 residues. The V gene lost 2 bases and the J gene lost 3 bases, with 7 bases spanning the gap. Germline V gene sequence: CDR1 SGHVS, CDR2 FNYEAQ. The CDR3 coding sequence is TGTGCCAGCAGCTTAACTCGAGAAGAGACCCAGTACTTC. Protein sequence: CASSLTREETQYF. Variable domain in full (rest from reference TRBV7-6 and TRBJ2-5): GAGVSQSPRYKVTKRGQDVALRCDPISGHVSLYWYRQALGQGPEFLTYFNYEAQQDKSGLPNDRFSAERPEGSISTLTIQRTEQRDSAMYRCASSLTREETQYFGPGTRLLVL.

The chain recombines TRBV27 with TRBJ2-1, with D perhaps TRBD2 (5 bases). V was trimmed by 4 bases and J by 2 bases, leaving 15 bases between them. The germline gives CDR1 MNHEY, CDR2 SMNVEV (reference sequence). The CDR3 spans 16 residues. As DNA, the CDR3 is TGTGCCAGCAGTTGGCTGCGGGCTTCCCCCTACAATGAGCAGTTCTTC. Protein: CASSWLRASPYNEQFF.

This chain uses TRBV27 with TRBJ1-1, with D maybe TRBD1 (5 bases). V was shortened by 1 base and J by 4 bases, with 16 bases between the two germline ends. CDR3 length equals 16 residues. CDR1 and CDR2 from the germline V gene are MNHEY and SMNVEV (reference sequence). In nucleotides, the CDR3 is TGTGCCAGCAGTTTATGGGCAGGGCAAGGGCGCACTGAAGCTTTCTTT. This translates into CASSLWAGQGRTEAFF.

J is TRBJ2-1 and V is TRBV9; 7 positions agree with TRBD1. CDR1 is SGDLS and CDR2 is YYNGEE in the germline V gene. J lost 8 bases, V lost 4 bases, and 18 bases had no gene match. CDR3 length: 17 residues. Here the CDR3 DNA reads TGTGCCAGCAGCTCCGGGATACGGGACAGCCGTTTCGATGAGCAGTTCTTC. Translating it yields CASSSGIRDSRFDEQFF.

The gene calls are TRBV7-2 and TRBJ2-1, with 12 positions matching TRBD2. Germline V gives CDR1 SGHTA, CDR2 FQGNSA. This CDR3 is built from 19 residues. J gave up 6 bases and V 0 bases, and 12 bases lay outside the gene matches. CDR3 amino acids: CASSLALPWASGRANEQFF. CDR3 in DNA: TGTGCCAGCAGCTTAGCGCTACCATGGGCTAGCGGGAGGGCCAATGAGCAGTTCTTC.

The count of this clone is one. The rearrangement uses TRBV27 and TRBJ2-1; TRBD2 matches 11 bases. In germline, CDR1 is MNHEY, CDR2 SMNVEV (reference sequence). The CDR3 is made up of 15 amino acids. The trim removed 8 bases at V and 3 bases at J, leaving 6 bases unmatched. The CDR3 loop reads CASATGTSGYNEQFF. CDR3 DNA: TGTGCCAGCGCAACCGGGACTAGCGGCTACAATGAGCAGTTCTTC.

The rearrangement uses TRBV27 and TRBJ2-1; 9 nucleotides match TRBD2. Trimming took 6 bases from V and 4 from J; bases not matched to a gene: 10. This CDR3 has 16 residues. The germline V gene has CDR1 MNHEY and CDR2 SMNVEV (reference sequence). The CDR3 DNA reads as TGTGCCAGCAGATGGGTGGCGGGAGGGTCGTACAATGAGCAGTTCTTC. It encodes CASRWVAGGSYNEQFF.

The V and J genes are TRBV5-5 and TRBJ1-2, with 7 bases aligning to TRBD1. V dropped 1 base and J dropped 3; count of bases not matched to a gene: 6. Per germline, CDR1 SGHKS and CDR2 YYEKEE (reference sequence). The CDR3 is 15 amino acids. The CDR3 loop reads CASSLRGPGDYGYTF. CDR3 nucleotides: TGTGCCAGCAGCTTGAGGGGGCCGGGTGACTATGGCTACACCTTC.

The rearrangement joins TRBV14 to TRBJ2-2; perhaps TRBD2 as D (10 bases). The V gene's germline CDR1 is SGHDN and CDR2 FVKESK. This CDR3 has 19 amino acids. Trimming left V 8 bases short and J 5 bases short, with 30 bases between. The CDR3 protein is CASPTGGGPASGRTGELFF. CDR3 nucleotide sequence: TGTGCCAGCCCAACAGGGGGCGGCCCCGCTAGCGGGAGAACCGGGGAGCTGTTTTTT. Using reference TRBV14 and TRBJ2-2 for the parts outside the CDR3, the full variable domain is EAGVTQFPSHSVIEKGQTVTLRCDPISGHDNLYWYRRVMGKEIKFLLHFVKESKQDESGMPNNRFLAERTGGTYSTLKVQPAELEDSGVYFCASPTGGGPASGRTGELFFGEGSRLTVL.

In its sample, this clone was seen a few times. The chain uses TRBV6-5 and TRBJ2-5; D may be TRBD1 (6 bases). Per the germline V gene, CDR1 is MNHEY and CDR2 is SVGAGI. Trimming cost V 5 bases and J 5 bases, with 15 bases left between them. The CDR3 totals 14 residues. CDR3 in amino acids: CASSRLDSLETQYF. CDR3 DNA: TGTGCCAGCAGTCGATTGGACAGTTTGGAGACCCAGTACTTC.

This clone showed up just once. The CDR3 bases are TGTGCCAGCAACCGGGGGGCGGGAGGGCTGGGAGAGCAGTTCTTC. It yields the protein CASNRGAGGLGEQFF. The chain is built from TRBV6-5 and TRBJ2-1; 9 bases align to TRBD2. CDR1 MNHEY and CDR2 SVGAGI come from the germline V gene. Trimming took 7 bases from V and 10 from J; bases not matched to a gene: 14. The CDR3 is 15 residues long.

V usage is TRBV28 and J usage is TRBJ2-1; 13 bases are shared with TRBD2. J gave up 4 bases and V 10 bases, and 10 bases lay outside the gene matches. The CDR3 covers 16 residues. Germline loops: CDR1 MDHEN, CDR2 SYDVKM. CDR3 nucleotide sequence: TGTGCCACCTGTCCCATACTAGCGGGAGGGTACAATGAGCAGTTCTTC. Protein sequence: CATCPILAGGYNEQFF.

This chain joins TRBV5-4 and TRBJ2-5, with 9 bases aligning to TRBD1. The CDR3 spans 15 residues. Germline CDR1 and CDR2: SGHNT and YYREEE (reference sequence). Trimming cost V 3 bases and J 7 bases; bases outside gene matches: 10. The CDR3 coding sequence is TGTGCCAGCAGCTGGCGACAGGGGGTGTTGGGGACCCAGTACTTC. This gives the protein CASSWRQGVLGTQYF.

The chain combines TRBV29-1 with TRBJ1-1; the D is unclear. CDR3 length: 15 amino acids. V was trimmed by 4 bases and J by 3 bases, leaving 18 bases between them. Germline lookup yields CDR1 SQVTM and CDR2 ANQGSEA. The CDR3, as DNA: TGCAGCGTTGTCGGTCTCACTCTAGGTGACACTGAAGCTTTCTTT. Translating gives CSVVGLTLGDTEAFF.

This chain joins TRBV27 and TRBJ2-7; 8 bases agree with TRBD1. The CDR3 is 14 amino acids. Germline CDR1 and CDR2: MNHEY and SMNVEV (reference sequence). V shed 1 base, J shed 3 bases, and the junction held 2 bases outside the gene matches. CDR3 amino acids: CASSLLGQDYEQYF. Written as DNA, the CDR3 is TGTGCCAGCAGTTTATTGGGACAGGACTACGAGCAGTACTTC.

V and J are TRBV28 and TRBJ2-1; the D gene is possibly TRBD2 (6 bases). V lost 3 bases, J lost 15 bases, and 15 bases lay in between. The germline gives CDR1 MDHEN, CDR2 SYDVKM. The CDR3 spans 12 residues. DNA for the CDR3: TGTGCCAGCAGTTTGAAGGGGACTCCCTGGTTCTTC. This sequence encodes CASSLKGTPWFF.

This sequence joins TRBV6-1 and TRBJ2-3; 7 bases fit TRBD2. The CDR3 totals 15 residues. J was trimmed by 1 base and V by 6 bases; bases with no gene match: 7. Per germline, CDR1 MNHNS and CDR2 SASEGT. CDR3 in amino acids: CASSDSGYRTDTQYF. In DNA, the CDR3 is TGTGCCAGCAGCGATAGCGGGTACCGCACAGATACGCAGTATTTT.